The 21 T cell receptor beta chains in this list originate from one sample, sequenced in a study of cytomegalovirus exposure and HLA in healthy donors. Vbeta (60) and Jbeta (13) primers were used in the PCR. Repertoires were generated with immunoSEQ multiplex PCR, while TCRdb's copy carries only in-frame clones and drops some. This listing includes approximately 42,000 clones. Sample: PBMCs. Source of these receptors: a male donor in good health and CMV-seronegative.

The chain combines TRBV25-1 with TRBJ2-7; 8 bases fit TRBD2. V lost 1 base, J lost 3 bases, and 11 bases stayed unmatched. Germline CDR1 is MGHDK and CDR2 is SYGVNS. The length of the CDR3 is 17 residues. CDR3 DNA sequence: TGTGCCAGCAGTGAATCGTTCACTAGCGGAACGGACTACGAGCAGTACTTC. Translation gives CASSESFTSGTDYEQYF.

The chain couples TRBV5-4 to TRBJ1-3, with 7 nucleotides matching TRBD1. CDR1 is SGHNT and CDR2 is YYREEE in the germline V gene (reference sequence). This CDR3 region has 15 residues. V was pared by 2 bases and J by 2 bases, with 4 bases of the junction left unmatched. The CDR3 spells CASSFLGQAGNTIYF. Here the CDR3 DNA reads TGTGCCAGCAGCTTCCTTGGACAGGCTGGAAACACCATATATTTT.

This chain joins TRBV27 and TRBJ1-1, with TRBD1 as a possible D gene (6 bases). The germline gives CDR1 MNHEY, CDR2 SMNVEV (reference sequence). Trimming shortened V by 6 bases and J by 3 bases, and 14 bases separated the two germline ends. The CDR3 is made up of 14 amino acids. The CDR3: CASSRGGMDTEAFF. The DNA of the CDR3 is TGTGCCAGCAGCAGAGGGGGTATGGACACTGAAGCTTTCTTT.

The chain joins TRBV6-1 to TRBJ2-7; the match to TRBD1 covers 7 bases. Germline V gene lookup returns CDR1 MNHNS and CDR2 SASEGT. The CDR3 is 16 amino acids. Trimming removed 4 bases from V and 1 base from J; junction bases left unmatched: 10. In DNA form, the CDR3 reads TGTGCCAGCAGTGTGACAGGGTTCGGAGAATCCTACGAGCAGTACTTC. This codes for CASSVTGFGESYEQYF.

This chain connects TRBV7-6 to TRBJ2-3; TRBD2 might be the D (6 bases). Trimming took off 3 bases at V and 4 bases at J, with 20 bases between the two ends. Germline V gene sequence: CDR1 SGHVS, CDR2 FNYEAQ. This CDR3 is 17 amino acids long. CDR3 in DNA: TGTGCCAGCAGCTTGGGCCCAACTAGCTTCAGCGCAGATACGCAGTATTTT. Protein product: CASSLGPTSFSADTQYF.

The rearrangement links TRBV9 to TRBJ1-2; TRBD1 matches 7 bases. The CDR3 runs 15 residues. After removal of 9 bases from V and 5 bases from J, the junction contained 16 bases not matched to a gene. Per the germline V gene, CDR1 is SGDLS and CDR2 is YYNGEE. In DNA form, the CDR3 reads TGTGCCAACCGTTTGGACAGGCGGGTGAGATATGGCTACACCTTC. It is translated as CANRLDRRVRYGYTF.

The chain employs TRBV4-1 and TRBJ2-7, with 7 bases matching TRBD1. Germline V gene lookup returns CDR1 MGHRA and CDR2 YSYEKL. V shed 4 bases, J shed 4 bases, and the junction held 10 bases outside the gene matches. The CDR3 sequence is 15 residues long. The CDR3 here is CASSLLGQNLYEQYF. The CDR3 DNA sequence: TGCGCCAGCAGCCTCCTGGGACAGAACCTTTACGAGCAGTACTTC.

This chain uses TRBV19 with TRBJ2-2, with TRBD1 identical over 7 bases. The J segment lost 3 bases and the V segment lost 6 bases, leaving 4 bases of the junction unmatched. Per the germline V gene, CDR1 is LNHDA and CDR2 is SQIVND (reference sequence). The CDR3 has 14 residues. DNA of the CDR3: TGTGCCAGTAGCCGACAGGGCTACACCGGGGAGCTGTTTTTT. Its protein product is CASSRQGYTGELFF.

This sequence joins TRBV7-6 and TRBJ2-1, with no clear D. The V gene lost 5 bases and the J gene lost 10 bases, with 12 bases spanning the gap. The germline CDR1 and CDR2 sequences are SGHVS and FNYEAQ. The CDR3 contains 12 residues. This chain's CDR3 is CASSDPMREQFF. CDR3 in DNA: TGTGCCAGCAGCGACCCTATGCGGGAGCAGTTCTTC.

The chain carries TRBV9 and TRBJ2-2, with 8 bases that match TRBD2. This CDR3 has 16 amino acids. V shed 0 bases, J shed 5 bases, and the junction held 6 bases outside the gene matches. Germline V CDR1 and CDR2: SGDLS, YYNGEE. CDR3 in amino acids: CASSVGGTRGTGELFF. The CDR3 nucleotides read TGTGCCAGCAGCGTAGGGGGGACTAGGGGGACCGGGGAGCTGTTTTTT. Looking up the rest from reference TRBV9 and TRBJ2-2 gives the full variable domain: DSGVTQTPKHLITATGQRVTLRCSPRSGDLSVYWYQQSLDQGLQFLIQYYNGEERAKGNILERFSAQQFPDLHSELNLSSLELGDSALYFCASSVGGTRGTGELFFGEGSRLTVL.

The rearrangement links TRBV1 to TRBJ2-3; TRBD2 is the table's D call and was not checked against the DNA. TRBV1 is an annotated pseudogene. CDR3 size: 16 residues. The CDR3 DNA sequence: TGCACCAGCAGCCAAGCTGGCGGTAATGCCACAGATACGCAGTATTTT. Its protein is CTSSQAGGNATDTQYF.

Concerning this clone: At the DNA level, this CDR3 is encoded by other sequences in the same sample as well. The chain couples TRBV5-3 to TRBJ2-7, with TRBD1 as a possible D gene (5 bases). TRBV5-3 is marked as an open reading frame, function uncertain. The CDR3 is made up of 17 amino acids. Trimming stripped 0 bases from V and 7 bases from J, with 23 bases between. CDR3 loop: CARSLAGPRVGCREQYF. Written as DNA, the CDR3 is TGTGCCAGAAGCTTGGCGGGTCCCAGGGTGGGTTGTCGGGAGCAGTACTTC.

This sequence joins TRBV13 and TRBJ2-1, with D hard to call. Per the germline V gene, CDR1 is PRHDT and CDR2 is FYEKMQ (reference sequence). There are 13 residues in the CDR3. Trimming took 1 base from V and 4 from J, leaving 5 bases between them. The CDR3: CASSLDSYNEQFF. CDR3 DNA: TGTGCCAGCAGCTTAGACTCGTACAATGAGCAGTTCTTC.

This CDR3 reads CAWRPLGPNQPQHF. The CDR3 coding sequence is TGTGCCTGGAGACCTCTGGGCCCCAATCAGCCCCAGCATTTT. The chain joins TRBV30 to TRBJ1-5, with D uncertain. CDR3 length: 14 amino acids. Trimming shortened V by 3 bases and J by 3 bases, and 12 bases separated the two germline ends. The germline V gene has CDR1 GTSNPN and CDR2 SVGIG (reference sequence).

This rearrangement joins TRBV19 to TRBJ2-7; 7 nucleotides agree with TRBD1. The CDR3 runs to 14 residues. V dropped 5 bases and J dropped 3; count of bases not matched to a gene: 7. Germline V gene sequence: CDR1 LNHDA, CDR2 SQIVND (reference sequence). In nucleotides, the CDR3 is TGTGCCAGTAGTTTGACAGGGACCGTCTACGAGCAGTACTTC. As protein: CASSLTGTVYEQYF.

The chain links TRBV2 to TRBJ1-1; a weak D match, TRBD1 (6 bases). CDR1 and CDR2 (germline): SNHLY, FYNNEI. The CDR3 is 13 residues long. V shed 10 bases and J shed 0 bases, with 12 bases lying between them. The CDR3 bases are TGTGCCACCGGACAGCTCATGAACACTGAAGCTTTCTTT. It encodes CATGQLMNTEAFF.

V usage is TRBV9 and J usage is TRBJ2-1; TRBD2 is a possible D gene (6 bases). Germline CDR1 is SGDLS and CDR2 is YYNGEE. V shed 2 bases and J shed 8 bases, with 14 bases lying between them. The CDR3 consists of 14 residues. The CDR3 DNA is TGTGCCAGCAGCGTTTCTGGCGGGAATGATGAGCAGTTCTTC. It translates to CASSVSGGNDEQFF.

Its frequency marks this clone as medium-sized (0.01 to 0.1%). The J gene is TRBJ1-1, the V gene TRBV4-2; 8 nucleotides align to TRBD1. Germline V CDR1 and CDR2: LGHNA, YNFKEQ. Losses at the gene ends were 5 bases for V and 5 bases for J; bases not matched to a gene: 7. This CDR3 has 14 residues. In nucleotides, the CDR3 is TGTGCCAGCAGCGACGGACAGGGAGGGACTGAAGCTTTCTTT. This translates into CASSDGQGGTEAFF.

The J gene is TRBJ2-2, the V gene TRBV5-1; weak D call: TRBD1 (6 bases). Germline values: CDR1 SGHRS, CDR2 YFSETQ. The V end was cut by 4 bases, the J end by 3 bases, with 10 bases between. This CDR3 region has 14 residues. The CDR3 is CASSLGQYTGELFF. CDR3 coding DNA: TGCGCCAGCAGCCTCGGACAGTACACCGGGGAGCTGTTTTTT.

The V call is TRBV11-2, the J call TRBJ1-1, with D uncertain. Germline V gene sequence: CDR1 SGHAT, CDR2 FQNNGV. This CDR3 region has 16 residues. V lost 5 bases, J lost 4 bases, and 20 bases lay in between. The chain's CDR3 is CASSPRLLALSTEAFF. DNA of the CDR3: TGTGCCAGCAGCCCGCGCCTTCTTGCCCTTAGCACTGAAGCTTTCTTT.

The chain has TRBV4-1 and TRBJ2-3; weak D call: TRBD2 (5 bases). Germline-derived CDR1 and CDR2 are MGHRA and YSYEKL. V lost 5 bases, J lost 0 bases, and 12 bases lay in between. The CDR3 is 15 amino acids. The CDR3 spells CASSFGLTSTDTQYF. CDR3 coding DNA: TGCGCCAGCAGCTTCGGACTCACTAGCACAGATACGCAGTATTTT.